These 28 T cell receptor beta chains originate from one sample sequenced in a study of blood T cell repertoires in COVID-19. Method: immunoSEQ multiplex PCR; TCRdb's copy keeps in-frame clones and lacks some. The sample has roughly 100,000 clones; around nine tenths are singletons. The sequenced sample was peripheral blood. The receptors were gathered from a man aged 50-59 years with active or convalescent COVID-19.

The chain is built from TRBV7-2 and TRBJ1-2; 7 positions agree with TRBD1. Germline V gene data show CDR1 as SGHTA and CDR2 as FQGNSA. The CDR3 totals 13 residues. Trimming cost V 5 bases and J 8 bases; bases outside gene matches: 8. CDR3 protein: CASSLTGLEGYTF. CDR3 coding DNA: TGTGCCAGCAGCCTGACAGGGCTGGAAGGCTACACCTTC.

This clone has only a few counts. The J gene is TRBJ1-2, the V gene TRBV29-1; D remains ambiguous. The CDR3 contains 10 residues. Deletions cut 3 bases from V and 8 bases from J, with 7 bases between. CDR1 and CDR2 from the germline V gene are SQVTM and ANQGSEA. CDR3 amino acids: CSVDTEGYTF. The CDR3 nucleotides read TGCAGCGTTGACACAGAGGGCTACACCTTC.

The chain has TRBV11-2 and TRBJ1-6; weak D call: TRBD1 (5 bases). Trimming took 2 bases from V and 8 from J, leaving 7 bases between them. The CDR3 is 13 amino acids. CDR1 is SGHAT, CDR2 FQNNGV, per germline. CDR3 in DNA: TGTGCCAGCAGCTTAACCAGGGATTCACCCCTCCACTTT. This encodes CASSLTRDSPLHF.

CDR3 residues: CASSFGQGLYGYTF. The CDR3 nucleotides are TGTGCCAGCAGTTTCGGACAGGGCCTTTATGGCTACACCTTC. V is TRBV28 and J is TRBJ1-2; 8 nucleotides match TRBD1. Trimming removed 3 bases from V and 5 bases from J; junction bases left unmatched: 5. This CDR3 has 14 residues. The germline V gene has CDR1 MDHEN and CDR2 SYDVKM.

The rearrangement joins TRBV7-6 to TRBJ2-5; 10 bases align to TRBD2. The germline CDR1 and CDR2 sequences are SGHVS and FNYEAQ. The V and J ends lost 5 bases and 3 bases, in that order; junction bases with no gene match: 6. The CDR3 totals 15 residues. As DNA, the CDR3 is TGTGCCAGCAGCGCTAGCGGGGGAGAAGAAGAGACCCAGTACTTC. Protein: CASSASGGEEETQYF.

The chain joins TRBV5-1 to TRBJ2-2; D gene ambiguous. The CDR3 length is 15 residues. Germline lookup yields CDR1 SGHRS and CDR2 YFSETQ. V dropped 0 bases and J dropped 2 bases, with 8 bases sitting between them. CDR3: CASSLAGSNTGELFF. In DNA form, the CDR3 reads TGCGCCAGCAGCTTGGCAGGCAGTAACACCGGGGAGCTGTTTTTT.

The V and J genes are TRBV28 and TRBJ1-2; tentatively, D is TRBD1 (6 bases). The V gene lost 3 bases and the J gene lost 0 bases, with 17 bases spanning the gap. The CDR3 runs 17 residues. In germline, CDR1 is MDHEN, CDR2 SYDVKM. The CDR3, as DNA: TGTGCCAGCAGTTTCTCCGGGGGGGCCTACACTAACTATGGCTACACCTTC. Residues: CASSFSGGAYTNYGYTF.

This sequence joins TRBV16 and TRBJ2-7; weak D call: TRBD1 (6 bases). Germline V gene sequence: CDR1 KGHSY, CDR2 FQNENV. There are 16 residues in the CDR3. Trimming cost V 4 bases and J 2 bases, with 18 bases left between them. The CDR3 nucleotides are TGTGCCAGCAGCCCCCCCCCGGGCAGGGGACCCTACGAGCAGTACTTC. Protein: CASSPPPGRGPYEQYF.

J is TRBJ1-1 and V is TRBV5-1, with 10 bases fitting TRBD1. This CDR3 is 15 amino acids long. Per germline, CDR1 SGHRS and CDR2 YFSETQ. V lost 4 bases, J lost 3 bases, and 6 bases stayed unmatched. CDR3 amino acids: CASSDDRGLDTEAFF. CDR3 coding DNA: TGCGCCAGCAGCGATGACAGGGGGCTGGACACTGAAGCTTTCTTT.

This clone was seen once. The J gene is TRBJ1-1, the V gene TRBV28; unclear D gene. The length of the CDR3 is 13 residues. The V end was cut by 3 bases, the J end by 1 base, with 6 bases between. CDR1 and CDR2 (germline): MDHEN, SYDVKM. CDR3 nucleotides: TGTGCCAGCAGTTTCTTTAAGAACACTGAAGCTTTCTTT. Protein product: CASSFFKNTEAFF.

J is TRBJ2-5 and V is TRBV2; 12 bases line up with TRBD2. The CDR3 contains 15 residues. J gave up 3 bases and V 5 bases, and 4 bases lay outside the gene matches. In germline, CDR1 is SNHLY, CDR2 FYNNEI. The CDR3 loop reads CASSPRLAGEETQYF. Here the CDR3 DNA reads TGTGCCAGCAGTCCCAGACTAGCGGGGGAAGAGACCCAGTACTTC. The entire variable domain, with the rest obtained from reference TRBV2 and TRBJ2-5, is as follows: EPEVTQTPSHQVTQMGQEVILRCVPISNHLYFYWYRQILGQKVEFLVSFYNNEISEKSEIFDDQFSVERPDGSNFTLKIRSTKLEDSAMYFCASSPRLAGEETQYFGPGTRLLVL.

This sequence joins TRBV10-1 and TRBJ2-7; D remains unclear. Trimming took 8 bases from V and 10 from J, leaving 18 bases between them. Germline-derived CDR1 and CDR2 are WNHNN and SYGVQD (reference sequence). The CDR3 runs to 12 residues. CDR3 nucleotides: TGCGCCAGCTCGGAATCTACGAGCGAACAGTACTTC. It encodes CASSESTSEQYF.

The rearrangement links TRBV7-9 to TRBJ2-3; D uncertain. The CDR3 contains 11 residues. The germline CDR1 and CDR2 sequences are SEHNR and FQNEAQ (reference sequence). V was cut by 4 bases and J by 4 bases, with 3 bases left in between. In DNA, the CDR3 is TGTGCCAGCAGCTCGGCAGATACGCAGTATTTT. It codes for CASSSADTQYF.

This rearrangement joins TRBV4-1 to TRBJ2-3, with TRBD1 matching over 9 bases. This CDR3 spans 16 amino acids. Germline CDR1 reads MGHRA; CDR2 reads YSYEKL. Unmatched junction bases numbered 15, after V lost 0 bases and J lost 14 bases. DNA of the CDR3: TGCGCCAGCAGCCAAGATATCCCGGGACAGGGTAGCGTAGGGTATTTT. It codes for CASSQDIPGQGSVGYF.

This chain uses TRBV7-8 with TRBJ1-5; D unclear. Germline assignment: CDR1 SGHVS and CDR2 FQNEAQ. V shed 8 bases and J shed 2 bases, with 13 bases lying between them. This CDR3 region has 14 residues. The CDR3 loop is CASSAEVGNQPQHF. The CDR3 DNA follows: TGTGCCAGCTCTGCGGAGGTTGGCAATCAGCCCCAGCATTTT.

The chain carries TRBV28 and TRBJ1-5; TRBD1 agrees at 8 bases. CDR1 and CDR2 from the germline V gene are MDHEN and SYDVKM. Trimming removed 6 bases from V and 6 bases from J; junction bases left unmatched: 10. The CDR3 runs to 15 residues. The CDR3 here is CASRSGTGVTQPQHF. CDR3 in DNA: TGTGCCAGCAGGTCCGGGACAGGAGTTACTCAGCCCCAGCATTTT.

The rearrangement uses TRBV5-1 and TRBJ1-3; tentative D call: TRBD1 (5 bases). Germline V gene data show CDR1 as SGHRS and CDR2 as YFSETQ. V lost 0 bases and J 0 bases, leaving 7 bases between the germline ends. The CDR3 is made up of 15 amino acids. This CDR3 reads CASSLGGDSGNTIYF. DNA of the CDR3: TGCGCCAGCAGCTTGGGGGGCGACTCTGGAAACACCATATATTTT.

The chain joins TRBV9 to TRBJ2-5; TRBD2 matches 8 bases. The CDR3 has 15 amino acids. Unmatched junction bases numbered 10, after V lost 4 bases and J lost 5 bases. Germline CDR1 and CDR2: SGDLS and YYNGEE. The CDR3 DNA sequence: TGTGCCAGCAGCTTCCCTCGGGGGGGGTCGGAGACCCAGTACTTC. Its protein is CASSFPRGGSETQYF.

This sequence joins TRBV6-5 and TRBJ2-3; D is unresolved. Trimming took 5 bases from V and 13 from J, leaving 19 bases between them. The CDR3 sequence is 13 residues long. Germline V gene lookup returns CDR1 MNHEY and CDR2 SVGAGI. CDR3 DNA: TGTGCCAGCAGTAGCCCCCGGGTCCTGTCAGAGTATTTT. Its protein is CASSSPRVLSEYF.

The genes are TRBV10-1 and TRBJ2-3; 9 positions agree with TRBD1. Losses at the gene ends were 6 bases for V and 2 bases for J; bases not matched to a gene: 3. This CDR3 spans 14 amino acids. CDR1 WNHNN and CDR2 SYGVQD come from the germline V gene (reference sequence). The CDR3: CASRDRGTTDTQYF. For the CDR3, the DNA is TGCGCCAGCAGAGACAGGGGGACCACAGATACGCAGTATTTT.

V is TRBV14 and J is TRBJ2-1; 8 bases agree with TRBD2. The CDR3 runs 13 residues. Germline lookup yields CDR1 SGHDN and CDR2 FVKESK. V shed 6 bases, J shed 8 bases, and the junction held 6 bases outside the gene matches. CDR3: CASRTSGRDEQFF. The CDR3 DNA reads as TGTGCCAGCAGAACTAGCGGAAGGGATGAGCAGTTCTTC.

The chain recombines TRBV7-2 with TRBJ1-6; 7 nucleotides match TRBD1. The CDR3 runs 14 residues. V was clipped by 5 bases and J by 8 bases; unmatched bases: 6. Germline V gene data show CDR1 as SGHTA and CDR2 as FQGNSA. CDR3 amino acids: CASSSRDSYSPLHF. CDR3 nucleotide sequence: TGTGCCAGCAGCAGCCGGGACAGTTATTCACCCCTCCACTTT.

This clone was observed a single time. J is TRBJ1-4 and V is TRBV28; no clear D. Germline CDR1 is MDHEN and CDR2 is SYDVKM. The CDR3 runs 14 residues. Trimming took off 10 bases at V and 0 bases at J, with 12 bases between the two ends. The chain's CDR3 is CATLAVPTNEKLFF. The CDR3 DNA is TGTGCCACTCTGGCGGTCCCAACTAATGAAAAACTGTTTTTT.

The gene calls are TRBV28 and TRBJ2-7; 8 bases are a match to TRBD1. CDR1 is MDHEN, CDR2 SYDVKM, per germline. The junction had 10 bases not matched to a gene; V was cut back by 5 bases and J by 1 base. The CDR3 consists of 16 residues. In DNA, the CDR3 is TGTGCCAGCAGTCCCGTCAGGGGGCGGAGTTCCTACGAGCAGTACGTC. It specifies CASSPVRGRSSYEQYV.

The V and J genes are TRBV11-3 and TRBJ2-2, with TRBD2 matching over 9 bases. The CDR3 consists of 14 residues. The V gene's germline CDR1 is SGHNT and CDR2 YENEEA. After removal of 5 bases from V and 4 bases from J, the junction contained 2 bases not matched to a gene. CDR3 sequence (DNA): TGTGCCAGCAGCCCGCGGGGGGGCACCGGGGAGCTGTTTTTT. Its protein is CASSPRGGTGELFF.

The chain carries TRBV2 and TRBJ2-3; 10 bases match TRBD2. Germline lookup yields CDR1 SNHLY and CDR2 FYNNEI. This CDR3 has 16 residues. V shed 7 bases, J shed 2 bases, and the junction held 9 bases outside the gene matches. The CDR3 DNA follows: TGTGCCAGCAACAGACTAGCGGGCTCCTACACAGATACGCAGTATTTT. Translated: CASNRLAGSYTDTQYF. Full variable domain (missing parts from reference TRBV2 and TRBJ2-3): EPEVTQTPSHQVTQMGQEVILRCVPISNHLYFYWYRQILGQKVEFLVSFYNNEISEKSEIFDDQFSVERPDGSNFTLKIRSTKLEDSAMYFCASNRLAGSYTDTQYFGPGTRLTVL.

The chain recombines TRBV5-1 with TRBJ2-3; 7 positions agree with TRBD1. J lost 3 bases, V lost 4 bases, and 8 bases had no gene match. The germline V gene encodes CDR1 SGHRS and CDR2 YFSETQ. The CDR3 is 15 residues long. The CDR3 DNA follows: TGCGCCAGCAGCCCCGGACAGGAGAATACAGATACGCAGTATTTT. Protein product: CASSPGQENTDTQYF.

Written as DNA, the CDR3 is TGTGCCAGCAGTTCGGACAGTCCCACCGGGGAGCTGTTTTTT. Protein product: CASSSDSPTGELFF. V usage is TRBV2 and J usage is TRBJ2-2, with D possibly being TRBD1 (6 bases). This CDR3 is built from 14 residues. Germline V gene lookup returns CDR1 SNHLY and CDR2 FYNNEI. The V gene lost 5 bases and the J gene lost 4 bases, with 11 bases spanning the gap.